This paragraph reports one TCR beta chain. Its antigen is not identified. This sample is drawn from a study of neoadjuvant nivolumab and ipilimumab in lung cancer. Study-wide points: Only two of four nivolumab-treated tumors gained richness and clonality by surgery. Higher pretherapy blood TCR richness went with higher resected-tumor richness. Only a single major-pathologic-response sample was available for clonality analysis.

The data were produced by immunoSEQ multiplex PCR, yet TCRdb's version contains in-frame clones alone and is incomplete. Of about 38,000 clones detected, 85% to 90% appear once; the ten largest clones hold approximately 3.3%. This receptor was taken from an adult with non-small cell lung cancer. Material: peripheral blood, obtained before neoadjuvant nivolumab, alone or with ipilimumab.

The CDR3 here is CASSPTVGTGELFF. The CDR3 bases are TGTGCCAGCAGCCCCACCGTGGGGACCGGGGAGCTGTTTTTT. The chain carries TRBV7-3 and TRBJ2-2; no definite D call. The V gene lost 5 bases and the J gene lost 5 bases, with 12 bases spanning the gap. Germline V gene data show CDR1 as SGHTA and CDR2 as FQGTGA. The CDR3 is 14 residues long.